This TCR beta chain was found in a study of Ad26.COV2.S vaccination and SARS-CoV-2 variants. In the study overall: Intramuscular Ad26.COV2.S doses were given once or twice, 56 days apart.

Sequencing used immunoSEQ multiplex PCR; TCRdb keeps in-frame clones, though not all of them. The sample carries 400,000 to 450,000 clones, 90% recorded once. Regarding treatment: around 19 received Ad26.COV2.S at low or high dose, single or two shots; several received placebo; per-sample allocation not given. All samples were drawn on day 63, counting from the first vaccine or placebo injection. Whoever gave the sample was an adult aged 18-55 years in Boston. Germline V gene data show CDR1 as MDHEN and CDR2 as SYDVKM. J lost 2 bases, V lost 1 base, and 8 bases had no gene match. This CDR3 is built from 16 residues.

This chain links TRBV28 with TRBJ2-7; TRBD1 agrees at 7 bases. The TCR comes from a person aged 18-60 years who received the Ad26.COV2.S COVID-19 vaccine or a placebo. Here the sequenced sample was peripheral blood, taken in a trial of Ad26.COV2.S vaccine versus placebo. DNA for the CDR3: TGTGCCAGCAGTTTATTGGGACAGCGGACAACCTACGAGCAGTACTTC. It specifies CASSLLGQRTTYEQYF.